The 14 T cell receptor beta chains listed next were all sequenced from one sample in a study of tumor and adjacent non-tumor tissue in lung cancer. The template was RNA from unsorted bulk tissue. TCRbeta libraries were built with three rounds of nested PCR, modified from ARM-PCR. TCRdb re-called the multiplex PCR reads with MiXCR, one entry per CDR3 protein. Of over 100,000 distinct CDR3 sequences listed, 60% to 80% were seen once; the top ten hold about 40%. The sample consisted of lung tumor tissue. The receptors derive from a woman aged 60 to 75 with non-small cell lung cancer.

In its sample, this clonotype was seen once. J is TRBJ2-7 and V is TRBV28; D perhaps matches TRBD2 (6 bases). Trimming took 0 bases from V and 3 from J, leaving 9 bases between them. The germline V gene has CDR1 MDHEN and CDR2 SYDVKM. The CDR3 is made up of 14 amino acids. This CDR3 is CASSLWGGSYEQYF. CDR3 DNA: TGTGCCAGCAGTTTATGGGGGGGTAGCTACGAGCAGTACTTC.

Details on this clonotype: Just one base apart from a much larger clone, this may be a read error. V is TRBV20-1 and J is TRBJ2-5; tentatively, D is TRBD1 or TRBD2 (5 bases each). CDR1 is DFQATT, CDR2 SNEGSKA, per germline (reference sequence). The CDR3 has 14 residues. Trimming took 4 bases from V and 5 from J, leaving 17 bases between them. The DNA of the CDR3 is TGCAGTGCTACCATTGGGACCGGAAAGGAGACCCAGTACTTC. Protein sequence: CSATIGTGKETQYF.

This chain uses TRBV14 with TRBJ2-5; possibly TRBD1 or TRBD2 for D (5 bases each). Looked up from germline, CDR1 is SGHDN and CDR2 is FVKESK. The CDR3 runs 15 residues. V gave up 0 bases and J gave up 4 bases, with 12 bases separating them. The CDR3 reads CASSQEGRIRETQYF. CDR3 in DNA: TGTGCCAGCAGCCAAGAGGGACGGATCCGAGAGACCCAGTACTTC.

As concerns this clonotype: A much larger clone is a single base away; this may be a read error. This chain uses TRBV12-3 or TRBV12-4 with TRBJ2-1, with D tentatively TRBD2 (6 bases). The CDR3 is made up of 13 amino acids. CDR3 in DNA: TGTACCAGCGCGGGGTCTTCCTACAATGAGCAGTTCTTC. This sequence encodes CTSAGSSYNEQFF.

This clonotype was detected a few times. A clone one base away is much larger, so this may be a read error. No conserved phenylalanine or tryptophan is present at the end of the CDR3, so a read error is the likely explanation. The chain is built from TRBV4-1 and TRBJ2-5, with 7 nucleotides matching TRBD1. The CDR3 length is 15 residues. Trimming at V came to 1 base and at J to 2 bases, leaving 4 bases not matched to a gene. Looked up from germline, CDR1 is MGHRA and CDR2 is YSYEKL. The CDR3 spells CASSQGMGQQETQYL. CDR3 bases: TGCGCCAGCAGCCAAGGCATGGGACAGCAAGAGACCCAGTACCTC.

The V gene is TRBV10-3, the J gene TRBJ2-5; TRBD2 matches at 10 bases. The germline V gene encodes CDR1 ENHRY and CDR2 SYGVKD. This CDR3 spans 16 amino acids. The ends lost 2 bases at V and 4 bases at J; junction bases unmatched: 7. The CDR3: CAISEIDLAGVETQYF. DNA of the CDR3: TGTGCCATCAGTGAGATCGATCTAGCGGGAGTAGAGACCCAGTACTTC.

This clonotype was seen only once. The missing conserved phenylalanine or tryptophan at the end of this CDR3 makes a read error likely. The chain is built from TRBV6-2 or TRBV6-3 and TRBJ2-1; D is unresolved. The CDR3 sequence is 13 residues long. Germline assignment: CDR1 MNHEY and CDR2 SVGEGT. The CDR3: CASSSVENNGQFL. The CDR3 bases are TGTGCCAGCAGTTCAGTTGAAAACAATGGGCAGTTCTTA.

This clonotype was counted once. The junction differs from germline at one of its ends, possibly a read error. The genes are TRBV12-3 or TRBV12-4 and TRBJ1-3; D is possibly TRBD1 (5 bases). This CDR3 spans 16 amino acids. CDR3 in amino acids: CAGSLYDGTRGKTIYF. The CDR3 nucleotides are TGTGCCGGCAGTTTATACGACGGAACTAGGGGAAAGACCATATATTTT.

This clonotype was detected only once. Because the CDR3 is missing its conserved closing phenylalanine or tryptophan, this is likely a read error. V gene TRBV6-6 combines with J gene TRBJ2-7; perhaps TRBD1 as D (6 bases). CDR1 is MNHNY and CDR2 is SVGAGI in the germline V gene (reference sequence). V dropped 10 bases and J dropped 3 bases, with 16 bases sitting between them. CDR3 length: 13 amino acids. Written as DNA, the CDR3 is TGTGCCACAAGTACGCAACAGGGCTACGAGCAGTACTCC. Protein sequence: CATSTQQGYEQYS.

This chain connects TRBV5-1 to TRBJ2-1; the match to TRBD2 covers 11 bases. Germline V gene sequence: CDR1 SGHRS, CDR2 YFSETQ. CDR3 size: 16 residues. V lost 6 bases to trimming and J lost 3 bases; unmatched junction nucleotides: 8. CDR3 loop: CASTPAGTSGYNEQFF. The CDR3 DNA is TGCGCCAGCACCCCGGCCGGGACTAGCGGCTACAATGAGCAGTTCTTC.

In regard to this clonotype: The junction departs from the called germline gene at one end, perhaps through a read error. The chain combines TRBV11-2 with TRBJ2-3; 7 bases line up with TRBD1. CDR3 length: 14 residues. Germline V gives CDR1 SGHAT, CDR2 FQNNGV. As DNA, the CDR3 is TGTGCCAGCAGCCTAGACAGGGTCTCGGGTCCGCAGTATTTT. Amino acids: CASSLDRVSGPQYF.

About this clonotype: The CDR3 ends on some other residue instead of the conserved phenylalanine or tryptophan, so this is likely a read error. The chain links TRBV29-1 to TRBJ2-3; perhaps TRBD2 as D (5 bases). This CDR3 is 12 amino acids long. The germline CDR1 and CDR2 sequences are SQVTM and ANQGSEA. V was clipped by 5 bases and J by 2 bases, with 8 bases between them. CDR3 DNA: TGCAGCGTTAGGGAGTCCACAGATACGCAGTATTAT. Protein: CSVRESTDTQYY.

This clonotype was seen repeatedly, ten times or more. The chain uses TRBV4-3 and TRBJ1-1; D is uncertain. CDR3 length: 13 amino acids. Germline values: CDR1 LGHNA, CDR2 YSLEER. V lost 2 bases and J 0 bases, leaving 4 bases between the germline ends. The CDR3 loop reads CASSQQMNTEAFF. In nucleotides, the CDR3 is TGCGCCAGCAGCCAACAGATGAACACTGAAGCTTTCTTT.

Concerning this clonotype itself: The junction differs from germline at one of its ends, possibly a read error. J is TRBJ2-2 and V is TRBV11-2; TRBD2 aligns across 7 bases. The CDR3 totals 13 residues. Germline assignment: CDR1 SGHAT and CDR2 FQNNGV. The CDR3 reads CASSPERGGGLFF. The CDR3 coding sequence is TGTGCCAGCAGCCCCGAACGCGGCGGGGGGCTGTTTTTT.